The sequence of this T cell receptor beta chain was determined in a study of vaccination and CD4 T cells after COVID-19. As for treatment: approximately 11-day PBMC culture with coronavirus spike peptide pools or control peptides (ViraFEST assay). Prior to the COVID-19 pandemic (2011-2018), the unexposed donor's CD4+ T cells were collected. By negative selection, CD4+ T cells were isolated once culture had run for approximately 11 days. An Oncomine TCR Beta short-read assay was used to sequence the DNA from cultured CD4+ T cells. Each CDR3 protein gets one entry after TCRdb re-called the PCR reads with MiXCR. The sample yields about 5,400 distinct CDR3 sequences, around 35% seen once. As concerns this clonotype: Its antigen is not known.

The sequenced sample was CD4+ T cells from blood, cultured in vitro. The TCR was taken from a human donor in good health.

As DNA, the CDR3 is TGTGCCAGCAAACCGGGACAGTTCACCGGGGAGCTGTTTTTT. As protein: CASKPGQFTGELFF. This chain connects TRBV4-2 to TRBJ2-2, with 7 bases identical to TRBD1. V shed 7 bases, J shed 4 bases, and the junction held 6 bases outside the gene matches. The CDR3 is made up of 14 amino acids. In germline, CDR1 is LGHNA, CDR2 YNFKEQ.